This is a list of T cell receptor beta chains from one sample in a study of cytomegalovirus exposure and HLA in healthy donors. The table came from immunoSEQ multiplex PCR; TCRdb's copy has only in-frame clones and leaves some out. The profile shows under 250,000 clones, over 75% of them singletons. What was sequenced was PBMCs. The receptors were sampled from a boy aged 10-17 years in good health and CMV-seronegative. Each CDR3 is given with its conserved first and last residue. A D gene is named only where the DNA matches it firmly. The size field is filled for only some rows; it gives once, few, many or a size class.

V gene	J gene	clone size	D gene	CDR3 DNA	CDR3 protein
TRBV29-1	TRBJ2-3	once	TRBD1	TGCAGCGTGAAAGAGGGGGCTAGAACAGATACGCAGTATTTT	CSVKEGARTDTQYF
TRBV6-4	TRBJ2-2	NA	TRBD2	TGTGCCAGCAGTCGGACCAGCGGGGGCACCGGGGAGCTGTTTTTT	CASSRTSGGTGELFF
TRBV6-4	TRBJ2-1	once	TRBD2	TGTGCCAGCAGTGCCCTGGGACTAGCGGGCAACAATGAGCAGTTCTTC	CASSALGLAGNNEQFF
TRBV7-2	TRBJ2-5	NA	NA	TGTGCCAGCAGCTTCACTGGACTCAGGGGTGGGGAAGAGACCCAGTACTTC	CASSFTGLRGGEETQYF
TRBV6-5	TRBJ2-5	NA	NA	TGTGCCAGCAGGAGACTAGAGACCCAGTACTTC	CASRRLETQYF
TRBV29-1	TRBJ2-1	NA	NA	TGCAGCGTTACGTTATGGAGGGATGAGCAGTTCTTC	CSVTLWRDEQFF
TRBV7-6	TRBJ1-1	few	NA	TGTGCCAGCAGCCGGACGGGGGTTTCTGAAGCTTTCTTT	CASSRTGVSEAFF
TRBV7-9	TRBJ2-3	NA	TRBD2	TGTGCCAGCAGCCTACGGACTAGCGGGACTAGGCGCACAGATACGCAGTATTTT	CASSLRTSGTRRTDTQYF
TRBV15	TRBJ1-5	NA	NA	TGTGCCACCAGCAGAGATACGAGGAGCAATCAGCCCCAGCATTTT	CATSRDTRSNQPQHF
TRBV5-8	TRBJ1-4	NA	NA	TGTGCCAGCAGCTTGGAGGTGGGGCGGGAAGAAAAACTGTTTTTT	CASSLEVGREEKLFF
TRBV10-3	TRBJ2-7	NA	NA	TGTGCCAGCTGGGAGCGGAGGGCCTACGAGCAGTACTTC	CASWERRAYEQYF
TRBV7-2	TRBJ1-5	NA	TRBD1	TGTGCCAGCAGCTTAATCGGGACAGGCGGCAATCAGCCCCAGCATTTT	CASSLIGTGGNQPQHF
TRBV5-1	TRBJ1-1	NA	NA	TGCGCCAGCAGGACGGGCACTGAAGCTTTCTTT	CASRTGTEAFF
TRBV7-6	TRBJ2-5	once	NA	TGTGCCAGCAGCCCCCGAGTAGGCGGGACGTACTTC	CASSPRVGGTYF
TRBV7-9	TRBJ1-2	NA	TRBD1	TGTGCCAGCAGCTTAGACACAGGGGGAGTTAAAGGCTACACCTTC	CASSLDTGGVKGYTF
TRBV19	TRBJ2-5	once	TRBD2	TGTGCCAGTAGTATATGGGGGGGGGTTGAAGAGACCCAGTACTTC	CASSIWGGVEETQYF
TRBV19	TRBJ2-7	once	TRBD1	TGTGCCAGTAGTACCGGGGACAGTTGGCTTGGAGAGCAGTACTTC	CASSTGDSWLGEQYF
TRBV9	TRBJ2-5	NA	NA	TGTGCCAGCAGCGGGGGGCCCAGGGAGACCCAGTACTTC	CASSGGPRETQYF
TRBV19	TRBJ1-5	once	TRBD1	TGTGCCAGTTACGGGACAGGGCGGAGCAATCAGCCCCAGCATTTT	CASYGTGRSNQPQHF
TRBV11-3	TRBJ2-7	NA	NA	TGTGCCAGCAGCTCGACACAGGACTACGAGCAGTACTTC	CASSSTQDYEQYF
TRBV18	TRBJ1-2	once	TRBD1	TGTGCCAGCTCACAGGGACAGGGATTTAACTATGGCTACACCTTC	CASSQGQGFNYGYTF
TRBV11-2	TRBJ2-7	once	NA	TGTGCCAGCAGCTTAGCCCTCCAACTCTACGAGCAGTACTTC	CASSLALQLYEQYF
TRBV6-5	TRBJ2-7	NA	NA	TGTGCCAGCAGTTACAGCCACGAGCAGTACTTC	CASSYSHEQYF
TRBV5-6	TRBJ2-1	NA	TRBD2	TGTGCCAGCAGCTTGGGTGGCGGGGGGTACAATGAGCAGTTCTTC	CASSLGGGGYNEQFF
TRBV2	TRBJ2-5	NA	TRBD2	TGTGCCAGCAGGAAGTCGTGGACTAGCGGGAAAGAGACCCAGTACTTC	CASRKSWTSGKETQYF
TRBV4-1	TRBJ2-3	NA	NA	TGCGCCAGCAGCCAAGGAATGGCAGGCGCAGATACGCAGTATTTT	CASSQGMAGADTQYF
TRBV11-3	TRBJ2-5	NA	TRBD2	TGTGCCAGCAGCTCAATACCGGGACTAACGAGCGGGGTGTACTTC	CASSSIPGLTSGVYF
TRBV30	TRBJ1-2	NA	TRBD1	TGTGCCTGGTTGGGGGGACAGCCCAACTATGGCTACACCTTC	CAWLGGQPNYGYTF
TRBV5-1	TRBJ2-5	NA	TRBD2	TGCGCCAGCAGCTTGGCCGGGACTAGCGGAGAGACCCAGTACTTC	CASSLAGTSGETQYF
TRBV7-9	TRBJ1-1	NA	NA	TGTGCCAGCAGCAAAGGACGGGAGGGCACTGAAGCTTTCTTT	CASSKGREGTEAFF
TRBV18	TRBJ2-7	once	TRBD1	TGTGCCAGCTCACCACGACCGCCGGGACAGGGGGTCTATGTATACGAGCAGTACTTC	CASSPRPPGQGVYVYEQYF
TRBV2	TRBJ2-7	NA	TRBD2	TGTGCCAGCAGTGAAAATTGGGAGGGCCAACGCGAGCAGTACTTC	CASSENWEGQREQYF
TRBV5-4	TRBJ1-4	NA	NA	TGTGCCAGCAGCTTGACGACAGGTCCCGGTGCGACTAATGAAAAACTGTTTTTT	CASSLTTGPGATNEKLFF
TRBV27	TRBJ1-2	NA	TRBD1	TGTGCCAGCAGTGCGGGACAGGGGCCATGTGGCTACACCTTC	CASSAGQGPCGYTF
TRBV5-1	TRBJ1-1	NA	NA	TGCGCATCCTACAGTGGGGGGGCTGACACTGAAGCTTTCTTT	CASYSGGADTEAFF
TRBV4-2	TRBJ2-1	NA	TRBD1	TGTGCCAGCAGCCAGGACTCGAGGGACAGGGCCGGGGGTGAGCAGTTCTTC	CASSQDSRDRAGGEQFF
TRBV2	TRBJ1-5	NA	NA	TGTGCCAGCAGTGAAGACAGGGTGCAGCCCCAGCATTTT	CASSEDRVQPQHF
TRBV11-2	TRBJ2-3	NA	NA	TGTGCCAGCAGCTTCCACCCGAGGGCAGGGGGCACAGATACGCAGTATTTT	CASSFHPRAGGTDTQYF
TRBV30	TRBJ1-1	NA	TRBD1	TGTGCCTGGAGTGTGCGGGACAGGGGAAACACTGAAGCTTTCTTT	CAWSVRDRGNTEAFF
TRBV4-1	TRBJ2-5	few	TRBD1	TGCGCCAGCAGCCGGGACAGGGGGTTTCAAGGTAGAGAGACCCAGTACTTC	CASSRDRGFQGRETQYF
TRBV30	TRBJ1-2	NA	NA	TGTGCCTGGAGTCGGCAGGGAAACTATGGCTACACCTTC	CAWSRQGNYGYTF
TRBV18	TRBJ2-5	NA	NA	TGTGCCAGCTCGGGGGCAGCTGAAGAGACCCAGTACTTC	CASSGAAEETQYF
TRBV5-4	TRBJ1-1	NA	NA	TGTGCCAGCAGCTTGGGACAGGAAGCCACTGAAGCTTTCTTT	CASSLGQEATEAFF
TRBV30	TRBJ2-7	NA	NA	TGTGCCTGGAGTCTTACTAGGACAGAAGGGCACGAGCAGTACTTC	CAWSLTRTEGHEQYF
TRBV9	TRBJ1-1	NA	TRBD1	TGTGCCAGCAGCGGAAGACAGGGGTGGAACACTGAAGCTTTCTTT	CASSGRQGWNTEAFF